Listed below are T cell receptor beta chains from one sample, sequenced in a study of blood T cell repertoires in COVID-19. Profiled with immunoSEQ multiplex PCR; TCRdb holds only in-frame clones, not every one. The data show approximately 260,000 clones, 80% to 85% seen once. Sequencing was performed on peripheral blood. Receptors originate from a woman in her sixties with active or convalescent COVID-19. The CDR3 runs from the conserved cysteine through the conserved F or W. The D gene is left open where the match is weak. Clone size is shown for a subset of rows, as once, few, many or a class of expanded clone.

D	V	size	J	CDR3	DNA
TRBD2	TRBV7-2	.	TRBJ2-1	CASSLVRLAGGYNEQFF	TGTGCCAGCAGCTTAGTACGTCTAGCGGGGGGGTACAATGAGCAGTTCTTC
.	TRBV14	.	TRBJ1-2	CASSLSGSPYGYTF	TGTGCCAGCAGCCTTTCTGGCAGTCCTTATGGCTACACCTTC
.	TRBV7-2	few	TRBJ1-1	CASSLAANTEAFF	TGTGCCAGCAGCTTAGCAGCGAACACTGAAGCTTTCTTT
.	TRBV6-1	.	TRBJ2-7	CASSEPGTLPYEQYF	TGTGCCAGCAGTGAACCCGGGACACTTCCCTACGAGCAGTACTTC
.	TRBV19	.	TRBJ1-3	CASCSTRGNTIYF	TGTGCCAGTTGTTCAACGAGAGGAAACACCATATATTTT
TRBD2	TRBV2	.	TRBJ2-3	CASSLAGGRTDTQYF	TGTGCCAGCAGCTTAGCGGGGGGGCGCACAGATACGCAGTATTTT
.	TRBV27	.	TRBJ2-1	CASSLGPGGWGNEQFF	TGTGCCAGCAGTTTAGGCCCCGGGGGATGGGGCAATGAGCAGTTCTTC
TRBD1	TRBV7-7	.	TRBJ1-3	CASSFRQGRNGNTIYF	TGTGCCAGCAGCTTTCGACAGGGAAGAAATGGAAACACCATATATTTT
TRBD2	TRBV6-5	many	TRBJ2-1	CASTNLGGNEQFF	TGTGCCAGCACTAACCTGGGGGGGAATGAGCAGTTCTTC
TRBD1	TRBV10-3	.	TRBJ1-1	CAIHGGTGGAFTEAFF	TGTGCCATCCATGGGGGGACAGGGGGCGCCTTCACTGAAGCTTTCTTT
.	TRBV19	.	TRBJ2-5	CASSIGSVETQYF	TGTGCCAGTAGTATAGGGAGCGTGGAGACCCAGTACTTC
.	TRBV30	.	TRBJ1-1	CAWTGQGGTEAFF	TGTGCCTGGACAGGCCAGGGTGGAACTGAAGCTTTCTTT
TRBD1	TRBV6-2/TRBV6-3	once	TRBJ2-1	CASSYALPRQGRNEQFF	TGTGCCAGCAGTTACGCCCTCCCGAGACAGGGACGCAATGAGCAGTTCTTC
TRBD1	TRBV28	.	TRBJ1-2	CASRGQVPPHGYTF	TGTGCCAGCAGGGGACAGGTTCCGCCCCATGGCTACACCTTC
TRBD1	TRBV28	.	TRBJ2-7	CASRPTGPAYEQYF	TGTGCCAGCAGACCGACAGGGCCAGCCTACGAGCAGTACTTC
.	TRBV7-2	.	TRBJ2-2	CASSFHGVGNTGELFF	TGTGCCAGCAGCTTTCACGGGGTAGGGAACACCGGGGAGCTGTTTTTT
TRBD1	TRBV5-4	.	TRBJ1-2	CASSPLTGNYGYTF	TGTGCCAGCAGCCCACTGACAGGGAACTATGGCTACACCTTC